These T cell receptor beta chains were read from a single sample in a study of a mutant IDH1 vaccine in newly diagnosed glioma. Libraries were prepared by immunoSEQ multiplex PCR; TCRdb keeps only in-frame clonotypes and omits some of them. The data show tens of thousands of clones, approximately 80% seen once. Sample: peripheral blood mononuclear cells (PBMCs), taken from a glioma patient treated with radiotherapy, temozolomide or both. The source of these receptors is a man aged 50 to 60 with glioma. Some clones in this sample may be carry-over from other donors' samples. Both conserved end residues are part of each CDR3. The order of the fields is D gene, J gene, V gene, clone size, CDR3 DNA, CDR3 protein. A D gene is named only where the DNA matches it firmly. Rows give clone size only sometimes, using once, few, many, or a class for an expanded clone.

>NA|TRBJ1-3|TRBV29-1|few
TGCAGCGGCGACTCTGGAAACACCATATATTTT
CSGDSGNTIYF
>TRBD2|TRBJ2-3|TRBV7-2|once
TGTGCCAGCAGCTTGGGGACTAGCGGGGGGATAAGCACAGATACGCAGTATTTT
CASSLGTSGGISTDTQYF
>NA|TRBJ2-7|TRBV29-1|NA
TGCAGCGTTGAACTGCCGGACTCCTACGAGCAGTACTTC
CSVELPDSYEQYF
>NA|TRBJ1-1|TRBV5-1|few
TGCGCCAGCAGCTTGGCCGGGGTGGCTGAAGCTTTCTTT
CASSLAGVAEAFF
>NA|TRBJ1-5|TRBV11-2|NA
TGTGCCAGCAGCTTAGATGGGGGAGAGCCCCAGCATTTT
CASSLDGGEPQHF
>TRBD2|TRBJ2-2|TRBV14|NA
TGTGCCAGCAGGGGATCAGGAGCGGGGGTGTCCGGGGAGCTGTTTTTT
CASRGSGAGVSGELFF
>NA|TRBJ2-7|TRBV11-2|NA
TGTGCCAGCAGCCCGACCGGATACGAGCAGTACTTC
CASSPTGYEQYF
>TRBD2|TRBJ2-2|TRBV5-4|NA
TGTGCCAGCAGCGATAGCGGGAGGAACACCGGGGAGCTGTTTTTT
CASSDSGRNTGELFF
>NA|TRBJ2-7|TRBV29-1|NA
TGCAGCGTGCGGGCGGGAATCTCCTACGAGCAGTACTTC
CSVRAGISYEQYF
>NA|TRBJ2-7|TRBV28|NA
TGTGCCAGCAGTTATAACGAGCAGTACTTC
CASSYNEQYF
>NA|TRBJ2-7|TRBV21-1|NA
TGTGCCAGCAGCAAAACGTCGGGAGGTTACGAGCAGTACTTC
CASSKTSGGYEQYF
>TRBD1|TRBJ1-5|TRBV2|NA
TGTGCCAGCAGCAGGGGGCAGGATCAGCCCCAGCATTTT
CASSRGQDQPQHF
>TRBD2|TRBJ2-3|TRBV18|NA
TGTGCCAGCTCACCAGAGCTTTTAGCGGGATATACGCAGTATTTT
CASSPELLAGYTQYF
>TRBD1|TRBJ2-7|TRBV27|NA
TGTGCCAGCAGCCTGGGACAGCCATCCTACGAGCAGTACTTC
CASSLGQPSYEQYF